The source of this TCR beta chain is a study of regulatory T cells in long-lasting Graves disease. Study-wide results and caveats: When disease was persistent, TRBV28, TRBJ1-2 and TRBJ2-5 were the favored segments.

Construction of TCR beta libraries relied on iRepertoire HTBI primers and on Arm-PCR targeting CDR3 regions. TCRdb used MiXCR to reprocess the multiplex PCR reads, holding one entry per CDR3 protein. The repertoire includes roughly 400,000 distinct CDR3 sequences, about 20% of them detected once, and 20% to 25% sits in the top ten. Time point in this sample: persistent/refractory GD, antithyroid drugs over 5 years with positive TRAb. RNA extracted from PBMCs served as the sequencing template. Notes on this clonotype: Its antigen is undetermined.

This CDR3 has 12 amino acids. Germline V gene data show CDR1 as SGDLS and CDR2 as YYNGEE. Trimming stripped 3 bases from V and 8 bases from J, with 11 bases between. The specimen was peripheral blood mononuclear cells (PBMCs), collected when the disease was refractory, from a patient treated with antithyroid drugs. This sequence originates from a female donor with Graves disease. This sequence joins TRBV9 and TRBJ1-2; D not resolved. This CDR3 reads CASSGGRRGYTF. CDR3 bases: TGTGCCAGCAGCGGAGGCAGAAGGGGCTACACCTTC.